Below are 12 T cell receptor beta chains sequenced from a single sample in a study of blood T cell repertoires in COVID-19 (dated by TCRdb to the early 2020s). Library prep was done by the immunoSEQ multiplex PCR assay. TCRdb provides this immuneACCESS table in a form limited to in-frame rearrangements. Some clones are lacking; in checked studies, under half of them reflect an unresolved V gene, and why the rest are absent is not known. This sample has more than 150,000 clones in its table, and less than 90% of those were observed once. The ten top clones hold around 21% of the sample. The sequenced material came from peripheral blood. The receptors shown here come from a man in his 70s with active or convalescent COVID-19.

The chain combines TRBV3-1 (or the pseudogene TRBV3-2) with TRBJ1-3; TRBD1 might be the D (5 bases). Germline CDR1 is LGHDT and CDR2 is YNNKEL (reference sequence). The CDR3 length is 17 residues. Trimming removed 1 base from V and 1 base from J, with 14 bases in between. The CDR3 is CASSQGVSGGSGNTIYF. The CDR3, as DNA: TGTGCCAGCAGCCAAGGGGTGAGCGGGGGTTCTGGAAACACCATATATTTT.

V is TRBV7-9 and J is TRBJ2-7; 7 bases map to TRBD2. The V gene end was trimmed by 4 bases and the J gene end by 1 base; junction bases not matched to a gene: 7. The CDR3 spans 15 residues. The germline CDR1 and CDR2 sequences are SEHNR and FQNEAQ (reference sequence). CDR3 region: CASSSEGGGSYEQYF. For the CDR3, the DNA is TGTGCCAGCAGCTCCGAAGGCGGGGGTTCCTACGAGCAGTACTTC.

This clone appeared once. This rearrangement joins TRBV18 to TRBJ2-4; TRBD1 might be the D (5 bases). V lost 1 base to trimming and J lost 5 bases, with 12 bases between them. Germline V gene sequence: CDR1 KGHSH, CDR2 LQKENI. The CDR3 length is 15 residues. The CDR3 nucleotides are TGTGCCAGCTCACCACGGACAAACAGACAAAACATTCAGTACTTC. It encodes CASSPRTNRQNIQYF.

The chain is built from TRBV6-2 or TRBV6-3 and TRBJ2-5, with 12 bases identical to TRBD2. Germline V gives CDR1 MNHEY, CDR2 SVGEGT. CDR3 length: 17 residues. With V trimmed by 4 bases and J by 3 bases, 9 bases remained unmatched. As DNA, the CDR3 is TGTGCCAGCAGTTCCCCTAGCGGGAGGGCCTCAGAAGAGACCCAGTACTTC. Amino acids: CASSSPSGRASEETQYF.

As DNA, the CDR3 is TGTGCTAGTGGTTCCCAGGGGTTACCTGGAAACACCATATATTTT. It encodes CASGSQGLPGNTIYF. V is TRBV12-5 and J is TRBJ1-3; possible D gene TRBD1, 6 bases. This CDR3 contains 15 residues. The germline CDR1 and CDR2 sequences are LGHNT and FRNRAP. V dropped 4 bases and J dropped 2 bases, with 12 bases sitting between them.

V and J are TRBV7-9 and TRBJ2-3; 14 nucleotides align to TRBD2. V lost 5 bases, J lost 4 bases, and 5 bases stayed unmatched. Germline V CDR1 and CDR2: SEHNR, FQNEAQ (reference sequence). CDR3 length: 16 amino acids. The CDR3 nucleotides read TGTGCCAGCAGCGGGACTAGCGGGAGAGGGGCAGATACGCAGTATTTT. It is translated as CASSGTSGRGADTQYF.

Here the CDR3 DNA reads TGCGCCAGCAGAAACAGGGAGTATAATGAAAAACTGTTTTTT. It encodes CASRNREYNEKLFF. V gene TRBV5-1 combines with J gene TRBJ1-4; perhaps TRBD1 as D (6 bases). CDR1 and CDR2 from the germline V gene are SGHRS and YFSETQ. V shed 5 bases and J shed 4 bases, with 12 bases lying between them. The CDR3 is 14 residues long.

This chain links TRBV28 with TRBJ1-5; weak D call: TRBD1 (5 bases). V was clipped by 11 bases and J by 0 bases, with 14 bases between them. CDR3 length equals 14 residues. Germline loops: CDR1 MDHEN, CDR2 SYDVKM. CDR3: CASKAGNSNQPQHF. The CDR3, as DNA: TGTGCCTCAAAGGCAGGGAATAGCAATCAGCCCCAGCATTTT.

This clone is a singleton in its sample. The V gene is TRBV11-2, the J gene TRBJ1-6; no clear D gene. V dropped 1 base and J dropped 1 base, with 5 bases sitting between them. Germline V gene lookup returns CDR1 SGHAT and CDR2 FQNNGV. This CDR3 spans 15 amino acids. This CDR3 reads CASSLGRSYNSPLHF. In DNA form, the CDR3 reads TGTGCCAGCAGCTTAGGTAGATCCTATAATTCACCCCTCCACTTT.

This rearrangement joins TRBV9 to TRBJ1-2; 10 nucleotides agree with TRBD1. The trim removed 0 bases at V and 8 bases at J, leaving 7 bases unmatched. Germline CDR1 and CDR2: SGDLS and YYNGEE. The CDR3 covers 15 residues. CDR3 sequence reads: CASSVGDRGIGGYTF. The DNA for the CDR3 is TGTGCCAGCAGCGTAGGGGACAGGGGAATTGGGGGCTACACCTTC.

The CDR3 loop reads CATSDQANVLTF. The CDR3 bases are TGTGCCACCAGTGACCAGGCGAACGTCCTGACTTTC. The chain couples TRBV24-1 to TRBJ2-6, with D uncertain. Germline lookup yields CDR1 KGHDR and CDR2 SFDVKD. The CDR3 extends over 12 amino acids. Trimming cost V 4 bases and J 10 bases, with 7 bases left between them.

The genes are TRBV2 and TRBJ1-5, with TRBD1 matching 7 bases. V was clipped by 3 bases and J by 6 bases; unmatched bases: 8. Per the germline V gene, CDR1 is SNHLY and CDR2 is FYNNEI. The CDR3 runs to 15 residues. CDR3 bases: TGTGCCAGCAGTGAGGGGCAGGGGGTGGGTCAGCCCCAGCATTTT. Amino acid sequence: CASSEGQGVGQPQHF.